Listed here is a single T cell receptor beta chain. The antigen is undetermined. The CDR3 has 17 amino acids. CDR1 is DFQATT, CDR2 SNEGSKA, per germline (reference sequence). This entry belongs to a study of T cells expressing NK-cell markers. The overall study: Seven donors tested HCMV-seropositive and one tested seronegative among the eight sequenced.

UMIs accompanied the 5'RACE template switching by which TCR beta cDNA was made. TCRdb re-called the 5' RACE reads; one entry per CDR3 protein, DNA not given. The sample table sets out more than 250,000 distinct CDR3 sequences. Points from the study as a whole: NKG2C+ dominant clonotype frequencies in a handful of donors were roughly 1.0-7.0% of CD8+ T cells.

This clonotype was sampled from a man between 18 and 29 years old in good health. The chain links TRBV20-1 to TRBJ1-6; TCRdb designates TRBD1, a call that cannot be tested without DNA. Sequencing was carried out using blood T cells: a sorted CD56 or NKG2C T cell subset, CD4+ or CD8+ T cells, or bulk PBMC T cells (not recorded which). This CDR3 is CSAREPLFAADNSPLHF.